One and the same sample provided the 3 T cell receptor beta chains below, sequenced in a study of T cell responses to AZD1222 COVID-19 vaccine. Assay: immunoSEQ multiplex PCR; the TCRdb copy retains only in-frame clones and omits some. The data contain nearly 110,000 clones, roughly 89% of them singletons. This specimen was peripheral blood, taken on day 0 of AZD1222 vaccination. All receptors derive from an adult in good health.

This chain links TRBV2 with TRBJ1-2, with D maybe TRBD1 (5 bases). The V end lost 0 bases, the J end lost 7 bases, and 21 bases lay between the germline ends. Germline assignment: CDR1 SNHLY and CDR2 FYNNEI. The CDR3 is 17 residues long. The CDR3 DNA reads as TGTGCCAGCAGTGAAGCGATGGGGGGACGCAGGTTTTTTGGCTACACCTTC. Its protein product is CASSEAMGGRRFFGYTF.

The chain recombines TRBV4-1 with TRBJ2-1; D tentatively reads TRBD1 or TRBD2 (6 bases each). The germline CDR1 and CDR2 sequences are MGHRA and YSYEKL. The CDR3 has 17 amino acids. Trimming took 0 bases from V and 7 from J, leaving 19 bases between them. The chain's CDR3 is CASSQEERGVGGNEQFF. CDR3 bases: TGCGCCAGCAGCCAAGAGGAGAGGGGGGTGGGTGGAAATGAGCAGTTCTTC.

CDR3 loop: CASSLEGRPFYGYTF. CDR3 DNA sequence: TGTGCCAGCAGCTTAGAGGGACGTCCATTCTATGGCTACACCTTC. The J gene is TRBJ1-2, the V gene TRBV7-2, with TRBD1 as a possible D gene (5 bases). This CDR3 is built from 15 residues. Looked up from germline, CDR1 is SGHTA and CDR2 is FQGNSA. V gave up 1 base and J gave up 4 bases, with 13 bases separating them. Full variable domain (rest looked up from reference TRBV7-2 and TRBJ1-2): GAGVSQSPSNKVTEKGKDVELRCDPISGHTALYWYRQSLGQGLEFLIYFQGNSAPDKSGLPSDRFSAERTGGSVSTLTIQRTQQEDSAVYLCASSLEGRPFYGYTFGSGTRLTVV.